This TCR beta chain was captured by sequencing in a study of cytomegalovirus exposure and HLA in healthy donors. General study points: A previous analysis found most TCR beta V segments productive roughly 87% or roughly 30% of the time. Later analysis suggested most CMV-associated TCR beta chains were HLA-restricted. In all likelihood, a cluster of highly shared sequence variants was a sequencing artifact.

The CDR3 extends over 15 amino acids. Trimming cost V 4 bases and J 2 bases; bases outside gene matches: 6. Germline CDR1 and CDR2: SGDLS and YYNGEE. These donors counted as nominally healthy when sampled, but unrecorded immune exposures were likely. Turning to this clone: The antigen is unknown.

Use of 60 Vbeta and 13 Jbeta primers characterized the PCR. Assay used: immunoSEQ multiplex PCR; TCRdb lists only in-frame clones, some missing. This table holds more than 65,000 clones, around 76% found once. The TCR comes from a man between 18 and 29 years old in good health and CMV-seropositive. The specimen was PBMCs. The V call is TRBV9, the J call TRBJ2-1, with 7 bases lining up with TRBD2. The chain's CDR3 is CASSIGLGPYNEQFF. CDR3 in DNA: TGTGCCAGCAGCATCGGACTAGGGCCCTACAATGAGCAGTTCTTC. Drawing the rest from reference TRBV9 and TRBJ2-1, the complete variable domain is DSGVTQTPKHLITATGQRVTLRCSPRSGDLSVYWYQQSLDQGLQFLIQYYNGEERAKGNILERFSAQQFPDLHSELNLSSLELGDSALYFCASSIGLGPYNEQFFGPGTRLTVL.